This T cell receptor (beta chain) stems from a study of circulating and synovial CD4+ cells in juvenile arthritis. Regarding the study as a whole: The pathogenic-like versus bulk T cell difference escaped Vbeta family analysis. Diversity here was lower than in bulk blood CD4 cells.

The data were produced by immunoSEQ multiplex PCR, yet TCRdb's version contains in-frame clones alone and is incomplete. Among about 34,000 clones, around 95% were seen once, and the ten largest hold less than 0.2%. Trimming took 0 bases from V and 0 from J; bases not matched to a gene: 9. The CDR3 spans 18 residues. Germline values: CDR1 SGHDT, CDR2 YYEEEE. Concerning this clone: What it binds is unknown.

The source is a human donor with juvenile idiopathic arthritis. The sequenced sample consisted of CD4+ T cells from blood. The chain couples TRBV5-6 to TRBJ2-4; 7 nucleotides align to TRBD2. The DNA of the CDR3 is TGTGCCAGCAGCTTGGGGCGGGGGTATTGGGTAGCCAAAAACATTCAGTACTTC. This gives the protein CASSLGRGYWVAKNIQYF.